This T cell receptor beta chain was recovered during a study of T cells after yellow fever vaccination. Study-wide context: When fractions had low cell numbers, they were prepared with SMART-Seq v4 Ultra Low Input. Study observations and caveats: The booster saw the reappearance of most primary-vaccination clones (roughly 96% CD4, roughly 87% CD8). Of the clonotypes, a small share occurred in both CD4 and CD8 compartments.

As regards this clonotype: Its specificity is not known.

The TCR cDNA carried a universal primer site and UMIs from 5'RACE template switching. TCRdb re-analysed the 5' RACE reads in MiXCR, keeping a single row per CDR3 protein. Counted here are 300,000 or so distinct CDR3 sequences, approximately 13% occurring once; the ten biggest clones make up 0.4% to 0.55%. The sample here was CD4+ T cells sorted from PBMCs, taken 45 days after the yellow fever booster vaccination. The sequence came from a man aged 30-40 years who received the YFV17D yellow fever vaccine.

The CDR3 spells CASTQDRAPEQYF. The CDR3 DNA reads as TGTGCCAGCACCCAGGACAGGGCGCCCGAGCAGTACTTC. The chain is built from TRBV5-4 and TRBJ2-7; 8 bases are a match to TRBD1. Germline V lookup: CDR1 SGHNT, CDR2 YYREEE (reference sequence). The CDR3 is made up of 13 amino acids. Trimming took 6 bases from V and 6 from J; bases not matched to a gene: 8.